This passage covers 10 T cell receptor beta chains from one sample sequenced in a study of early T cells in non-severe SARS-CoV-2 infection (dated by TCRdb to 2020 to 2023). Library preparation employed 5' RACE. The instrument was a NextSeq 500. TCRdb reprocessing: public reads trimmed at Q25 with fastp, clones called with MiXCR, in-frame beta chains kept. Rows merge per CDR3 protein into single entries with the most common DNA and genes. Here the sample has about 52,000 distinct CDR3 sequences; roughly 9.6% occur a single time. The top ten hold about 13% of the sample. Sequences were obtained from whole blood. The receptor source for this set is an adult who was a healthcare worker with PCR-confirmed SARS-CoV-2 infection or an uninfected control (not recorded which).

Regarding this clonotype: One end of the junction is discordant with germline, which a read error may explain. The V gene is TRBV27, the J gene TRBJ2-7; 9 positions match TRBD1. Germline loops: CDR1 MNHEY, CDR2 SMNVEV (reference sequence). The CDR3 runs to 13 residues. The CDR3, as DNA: TGTGTCAGCAGTAAGGGACAGGGCTACGAGCAGTACTTC. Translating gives CVSSKGQGYEQYF.

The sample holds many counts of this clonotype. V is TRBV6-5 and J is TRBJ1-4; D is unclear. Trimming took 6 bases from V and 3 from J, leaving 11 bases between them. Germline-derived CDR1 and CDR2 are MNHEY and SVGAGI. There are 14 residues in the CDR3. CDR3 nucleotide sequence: TGTGCCAGCAGGAAGGGAGCGCCTAATGAAAAACTGTTTTTT. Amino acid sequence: CASRKGAPNEKLFF.

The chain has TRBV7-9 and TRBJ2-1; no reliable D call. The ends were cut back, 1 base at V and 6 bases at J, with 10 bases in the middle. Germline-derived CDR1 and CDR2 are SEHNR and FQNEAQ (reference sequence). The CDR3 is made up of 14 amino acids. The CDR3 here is CASSLVLGFNEQFF. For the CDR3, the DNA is TGTGCCAGCAGCTTAGTGTTAGGATTCAATGAGCAGTTCTTC.

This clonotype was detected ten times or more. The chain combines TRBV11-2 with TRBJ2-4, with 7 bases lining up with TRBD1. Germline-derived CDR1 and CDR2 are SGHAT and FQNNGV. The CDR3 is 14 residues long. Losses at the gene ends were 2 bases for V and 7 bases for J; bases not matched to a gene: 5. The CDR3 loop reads CASSLYPGQNIQYF. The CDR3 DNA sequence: TGTGCCAGCAGCTTATACCCGGGACAGAACATTCAGTACTTC.

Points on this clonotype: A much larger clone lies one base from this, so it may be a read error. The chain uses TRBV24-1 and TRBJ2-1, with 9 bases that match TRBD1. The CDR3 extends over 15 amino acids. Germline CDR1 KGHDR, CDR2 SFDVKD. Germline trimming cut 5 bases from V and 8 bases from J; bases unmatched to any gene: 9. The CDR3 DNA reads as TGTGCCACCAGTGCCCACAGGGGGCCAAGGGATGAGCAGTTCTTC. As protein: CATSAHRGPRDEQFF.

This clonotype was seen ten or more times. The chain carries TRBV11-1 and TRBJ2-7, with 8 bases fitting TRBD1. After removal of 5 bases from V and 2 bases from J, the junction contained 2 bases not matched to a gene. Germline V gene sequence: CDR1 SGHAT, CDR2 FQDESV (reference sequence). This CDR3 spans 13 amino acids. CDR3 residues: CASSTRGPYEQYF. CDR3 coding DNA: TGTGCCAGCAGCACCAGGGGGCCCTACGAGCAGTACTTC.

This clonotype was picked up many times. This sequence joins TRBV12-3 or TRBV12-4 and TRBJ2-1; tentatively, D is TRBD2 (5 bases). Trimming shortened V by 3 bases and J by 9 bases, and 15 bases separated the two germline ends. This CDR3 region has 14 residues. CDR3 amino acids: CASSFDGRKREQFF. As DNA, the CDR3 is TGTGCCAGCAGTTTTGATGGGAGAAAGCGTGAGCAGTTCTTC.

The CDR3 loop is CASSSKSGTGSYGYTF. The CDR3 DNA reads TGTGCCAGCAGCTCGAAGTCCGGGACAGGGAGCTATGGCTACACCTTC. The chain joins TRBV7-8 to TRBJ1-2; TRBD1 matches at 9 bases. Trimming took 4 bases from V and 4 from J; bases not matched to a gene: 10. Germline CDR1 and CDR2: SGHVS and FQNEAQ. CDR3 length: 16 amino acids.

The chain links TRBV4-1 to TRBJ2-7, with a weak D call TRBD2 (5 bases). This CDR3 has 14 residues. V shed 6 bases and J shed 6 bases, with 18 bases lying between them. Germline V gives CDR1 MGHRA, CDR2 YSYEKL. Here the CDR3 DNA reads TGCGCCAGCAGTGCGAGGGTCCGGACGGGCGAGCAGTACTTC. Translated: CASSARVRTGEQYF.

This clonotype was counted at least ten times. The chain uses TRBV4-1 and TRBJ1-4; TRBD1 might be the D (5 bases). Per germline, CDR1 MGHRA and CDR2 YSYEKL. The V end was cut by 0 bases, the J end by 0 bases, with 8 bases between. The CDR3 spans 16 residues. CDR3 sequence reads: CASSQDQGSTNEKLFF. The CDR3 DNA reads TGCGCCAGCAGCCAAGACCAGGGATCAACTAATGAAAAACTGTTTTTT.